This T cell receptor (beta chain) appears in the sequencing data of a study of monozygotic twins with inflammatory bowel disease (dated by TCRdb to between 2018 and 2021). Regarding the study in general: The complete study included some 28 monozygotic twin pairs: 19 IBD-discordant Danish pairs and nine German pairs, of which four were IBD-concordant and five were IBD-discordant. Each individual had, on average, about 151 000 unique TCRalpha sequences and 181 000 unique TCRbeta sequences available for analysis. The search for disease-associated traits relied mainly on comparing, within discordant pairs, IBD patients with their genetically identical healthy co-twins. Broad study findings and their caveats: Background noise and inter-individual variability may have been introduced into the repertoires by the differing immunosuppressive treatments among patients. A decrease in TCRbeta repertoire diversity, as measured by inverse Simpson index, was observed in IBD patients compared with their healthy co-twins. Concordant and discordant twins showed no difference in repertoire similarity, possibly because of limited statistical power. No single strong signal or clonotype linked to IBD turned up in the results, so the idea that one exists was not supported. Compared with healthy twins, IBD patients had fewer clonotypes in common with other individuals, a difference most pronounced in patients showing signs of disease activity. The analysis was unable to tell apart different T cell subtypes.

About this clonotype itself: It lacks a known antigen.

Library generation was performed with 5' RACE. For each TCR library, approximately 3.5 ug of total RNA was used. For each sample, cDNA was synthesized in eight separate reactions using SMARTScribe reverse transcriptase. During cDNA synthesis, template switching introduced unique molecular identifiers that contained a 6-nucleotide sample barcode. TCRalpha and TCRbeta cDNA was amplified by two nested PCRs of roughly 16 and 10 cycles, with bead purification after each PCR. Before amplification, the cDNA was treated with uracil DNA-glycosylase and purified using the QIAquick PCR purification kit. The second PCR added Illumina TruSeq-compatible adapters along with sample-specific barcodes. TapeStation and Qubit were used to check library quality and concentration, and around 4.7 ng of each library was pooled. Sequencing of pooled libraries was carried out on an Illumina HiSeq2500 single-index Rapid Run using 2 x 100 bp reads and custom sequencing primers. The study's processing was this. UMI-based consensus assembly with MiGEC version 1.2.6 was used to correct PCR and sequencing errors. MiXCR version 2.1.1 was used for V(D)J alignment, clonotype assembly and CDR3 extraction. To normalise gene usage, clonotype sharing and MAIT/NKT TCR abundance, the analysis used the top 1000, 10 000 and 20 000 clonotypes per sample. Diversity was computed as the inverse Simpson index with the vegan R package after downsampling to 27 000 UMIs. Paired Mann-Whitney U tests were applied to discordant twin pairs, with Benjamini-Hochberg correction for multiple testing. Each entry corresponds to one CDR3 protein sequence from reads that TCRdb reprocessed, and DNA is not given. It is TCRdb's table, rather than the study itself, that gives the V and J calls and clone size. This specimen's table enumerates approximately 420,000 distinct CDR3 sequences. Of the sample, less than 2.5% is held by the ten largest clones.

From each donor, a roughly 2.5 ml peripheral blood sample was collected into PAXgene tubes and stored at -80 degrees C. Without any T cell sorting, total RNA was extracted from whole blood using the PAXgene blood miRNA kit on an automated QIAcube. Peripheral blood from monozygotic twin pairs concordant or discordant for inflammatory bowel disease was subjected to deep TCRalpha and TCRbeta repertoire profiling with unique molecular barcoding. Smoking habits were recorded for all twin pairs, and each individual was classified as a current, former or never smoker. Per the germline V gene, SGHTA is the CDR1 and FQGNSA is the CDR2. The CDR3 has 17 amino acids, counting the end cysteine and phenylalanine. No nucleotide data were recorded.

The chain employs TRBV7-2 and TRBJ2-1; TCRdb's assignment of TRBD2 cannot be checked, as there is no DNA. Sequencing was performed on blood. The sequence came from a human donor with ulcerative colitis or Crohn's disease, or a healthy co-twin of an affected twin (not recorded which). Here the CDR3 is given as CASSFFPTSGESNEQFF.